The present TCR beta chain was sequenced within a study of Ad26.COV2.S vaccination and SARS-CoV-2 variants. As for the study in general: The donor participated in the COV1001 trial, in its Ad26.COV2.S arm.

Per germline, CDR1 LNHNV and CDR2 YYDKDF (reference sequence). Trimming cost V 1 base and J 8 bases; bases outside gene matches: 6. This CDR3 has 15 residues. Treatment meaning: roughly 20 received Ad26.COV2.S at low or high dose, single or two shots; about 5 received placebo; per-sample allocation not given. All samples were drawn on day 63, counting from the first vaccine or placebo injection. The repertoire was sequenced with immunoSEQ multiplex PCR; TCRdb's copy has only in-frame clones and lacks some. The repertoire holds about 390,000 clones, with roughly nine tenths as singletons. The sequence came from a person between 18 and 65 years old who received the Ad26.COV2.S COVID-19 vaccine or a placebo. The rearrangement joins TRBV15 to TRBJ1-4; 8 bases match TRBD1. The material was peripheral blood, obtained in a trial of Ad26.COV2.S vaccine versus placebo. DNA of the CDR3: TGTGCCACCAGCAGAGGGACAGGGCCCGGGGAAAAACTGTTTTTT. It specifies CATSRGTGPGEKLFF.